Only one count was recorded for the clone carrying this T cell receptor beta chain. Its matching antigen is unknown. The data originate from a study of shared clonotypes between healthy human individuals. Regarding the study as a whole: Generation probability values for non-shared clonotypes were lower than those for clonotypes shared by all four donors. Rarefaction curves obtained for sorted subsets showed sequencing incomplete despite large depth.

The CDR3 is 13 amino acids. Germline assignment: CDR1 MNHNY and CDR2 SVGAGI (reference sequence). The V and J ends lost 6 bases and 2 bases respectively, with 8 bases between them. Produced via immunoSEQ multiplex PCR; TCRdb's table is partial and in-frame only. The sample consists of approximately 980,000 clones, about three quarters of them appearing once. The TCR comes from a young man in good health. V usage is TRBV6-6 and J usage is TRBJ1-5; D perhaps matches TRBD1 (6 bases). The material sequenced was memory CD4+ T cells sorted from blood. Subset: CD45RA-negative fraction. The CDR3 spells CASRPGGNQPQHF. The CDR3 DNA sequence: TGTGCCAGCAGGCCAGGGGGCAATCAGCCCCAGCATTTT.